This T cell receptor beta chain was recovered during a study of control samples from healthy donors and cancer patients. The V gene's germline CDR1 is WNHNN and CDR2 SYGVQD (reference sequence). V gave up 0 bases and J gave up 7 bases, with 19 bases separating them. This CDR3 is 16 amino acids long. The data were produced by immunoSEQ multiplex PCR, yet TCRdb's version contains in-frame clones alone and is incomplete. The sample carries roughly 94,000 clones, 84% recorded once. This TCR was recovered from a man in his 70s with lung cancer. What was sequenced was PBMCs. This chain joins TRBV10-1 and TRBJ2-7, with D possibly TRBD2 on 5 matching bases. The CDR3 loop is CASSESGGPQIAEQYF. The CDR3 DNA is TGCGCCAGCAGTGAGTCGGGCGGGCCTCAAATCGCTGAGCAGTACTTC.